One sample yielded the 2 T cell receptor beta chains listed below, sequenced in a study of response to subunit inactivated influenza vaccine. TCRdb passed the RT-PCR reads through MiXCR, listing each CDR3 protein once. The sample contains over 650,000 distinct CDR3 sequences, approximately 17% of which appear only once. The sample in question was PBMCs from blood, obtained roughly 5 days after vaccination. Source of these receptors: a man aged 50-59 years who received an inactivated influenza vaccine.

This clonotype came up a few times. The V and J genes are TRBV4-3 and TRBJ1-2; D perhaps matches TRBD1 (6 bases). Germline values: CDR1 LGHNA, CDR2 YSLEER. This CDR3 comprises 15 residues. Trimming took off 0 bases at V and 4 bases at J, with 12 bases between the two ends. The CDR3 sequence is CASSQEEQGGYGYTF. CDR3 coding DNA: TGCGCCAGCAGCCAAGAAGAACAGGGAGGCTATGGCTACACCTTC.

This clonotype turned up a few times. The chain has TRBV20-1 and TRBJ2-2, with 9 bases fitting TRBD2. This CDR3 region has 14 residues. Germline trimming cut 5 bases from V and 1 base from J; bases unmatched to any gene: 2. Germline V gene sequence: CDR1 DFQATT, CDR2 SNEGSKA (reference sequence). The DNA of the CDR3 is TGCAGTGCTTTACTAGCGGGGAACACCGGGGAGCTGTTTTTT. Translation gives CSALLAGNTGELFF.